This T cell receptor (beta chain) was captured in a study of blood T cell repertoires in COVID-19. The CDR3 consists of 16 residues. V was clipped by 1 base and J by 5 bases, with 14 bases between them. CDR1 is SGHAT, CDR2 FQNNGV, per germline. The data were produced by immunoSEQ multiplex PCR, yet TCRdb's version contains in-frame clones alone and is incomplete. Of 140,000 to 150,000 clones listed, around 86% are singletons. The chain combines TRBV11-2 with TRBJ1-4; D is perhaps TRBD1 (5 bases). The sequenced sample consisted of peripheral blood. The source is a man older than 75 with acute or convalescent COVID-19. This chain's CDR3 is CASSLGVGGTNEKLFF. The CDR3 DNA reads as TGTGCCAGCAGCTTAGGCGTCGGGGGGACGAATGAAAAACTGTTTTTT.